The subject of this entry is one T cell receptor beta chain. Its antigen is not identified. This specimen comes from a study of cytomegalovirus exposure and HLA in healthy donors. Background on the study: From donors who were HLA-typed, an early data release held approximately 84 million unique TCRs. Study-wide results and caveats: Specificity for CMV antigens was confirmed in vitro for a few of the CMV-associated chains.

Deletions cut 3 bases from V and 5 bases from J, with 10 bases between. The CDR3 sequence is 13 residues long. The germline V gene has CDR1 MNHEY and CDR2 SVGAGI. PCR involved 60 Vbeta and 13 Jbeta primers. TCRdb's copy holds only in-frame clones and misses some; the assay was immunoSEQ multiplex PCR. This sample carries fewer than 40,000 clones, 70% to 90% of them seen once, and the ten largest clones take over 10%. The chain uses TRBV6-5 and TRBJ1-2; TRBD1 is a possible D gene (5 bases). The clonotype comes from a woman aged 35 to 49 in good health and CMV-seropositive. Sequencing was carried out using PBMCs. The DNA of the CDR3 is TGTGCCAGCAGTTATCGACAGAATTATGGCTACACCTTC. It translates to CASSYRQNYGYTF.